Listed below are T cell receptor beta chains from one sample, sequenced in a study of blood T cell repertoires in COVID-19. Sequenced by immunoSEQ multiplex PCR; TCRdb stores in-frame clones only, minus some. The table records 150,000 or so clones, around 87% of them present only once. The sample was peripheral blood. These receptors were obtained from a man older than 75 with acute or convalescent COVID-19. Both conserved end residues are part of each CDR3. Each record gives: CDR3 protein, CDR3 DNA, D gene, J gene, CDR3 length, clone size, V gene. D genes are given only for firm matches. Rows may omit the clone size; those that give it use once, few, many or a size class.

CDR3 protein: CASSRGHALAGERGWELFF; CDR3 DNA: TGTGCCAGCAGCCGAGGACATGCACTAGCGGGTGAACGTGGGTGGGAGCTGTTTTTT; D gene: TRBD2; J gene: TRBJ2-2; CDR3 length: 19; clone size: NA; V gene: TRBV3-1/TRBV3-2
CDR3 protein: CASSRRSQNSPLHF; CDR3 DNA: TGTGCCAGCAGCCGGCGGAGCCAAAATTCACCCCTCCACTTT; D gene: NA; J gene: TRBJ1-6; CDR3 length: 14; clone size: few; V gene: TRBV9
CDR3 protein: CASSLGTSEETQYF; CDR3 DNA: TGCGCCAGCAGCTTAGGGACTAGCGAAGAGACCCAGTACTTC; D gene: TRBD2; J gene: TRBJ2-5; CDR3 length: 14; clone size: NA; V gene: TRBV5-1
CDR3 protein: CSVGETGSGSPLHF; CDR3 DNA: TGCAGCGTTGGAGAGACAGGGTCCGGATCACCCCTCCACTTT; D gene: TRBD1; J gene: TRBJ1-6; CDR3 length: 14; clone size: NA; V gene: TRBV29-1
CDR3 protein: CASSLTRLAVNEQFF; CDR3 DNA: TGTGCCAGCAGCTTAACTCGACTAGCGGTCAATGAGCAGTTCTTC; D gene: TRBD2; J gene: TRBJ2-1; CDR3 length: 15; clone size: NA; V gene: TRBV7-3
CDR3 protein: CAWKPQGSYEQYF; CDR3 DNA: TGTGCCTGGAAACCACAGGGAAGCTACGAGCAGTACTTC; D gene: NA; J gene: TRBJ2-7; CDR3 length: 13; clone size: NA; V gene: TRBV30
CDR3 protein: CASSFPGQSSPEAFF; CDR3 DNA: TGTGCCAGCAGCTTTCCGGGACAGTCGTCTCCTGAAGCTTTCTTT; D gene: TRBD1; J gene: TRBJ1-1; CDR3 length: 15; clone size: once; V gene: TRBV5-4
CDR3 protein: CASSAGTGLREQYF; CDR3 DNA: TGTGCCTCCTCGGCCGGGACAGGGCTTCGGGAGCAGTACTTC; D gene: TRBD1; J gene: TRBJ2-7; CDR3 length: 14; clone size: NA; V gene: TRBV6-5
CDR3 protein: CASSSGLRGQFF; CDR3 DNA: TGTGCCAGCAGTTCAGGACTTCGGGGGCAGTTCTTC; D gene: NA; J gene: TRBJ2-1; CDR3 length: 12; clone size: NA; V gene: TRBV28
CDR3 protein: CASSLDSGPYEQYF; CDR3 DNA: TGTGCCAGCAGCTTGGATAGTGGGCCCTACGAGCAGTACTTC; D gene: NA; J gene: TRBJ2-7; CDR3 length: 14; clone size: NA; V gene: TRBV5-4
CDR3 protein: CASSYGPGGAGELFF; CDR3 DNA: TGTGCCAGCAGCTACGGACCTGGAGGCGCCGGGGAGCTGTTTTTT; D gene: NA; J gene: TRBJ2-2; CDR3 length: 15; clone size: NA; V gene: TRBV7-9
CDR3 protein: CASSQDWRRNPFF; CDR3 DNA: TGTGCCAGCAGCCAAGATTGGCGGCGTAATCCGTTCTTC; D gene: NA; J gene: TRBJ2-1; CDR3 length: 13; clone size: NA; V gene: TRBV14
CDR3 protein: CASSSHRGMEQFF; CDR3 DNA: TGTGCCAGCAGCTCGCACAGGGGGATGGAGCAGTTCTTC; D gene: TRBD1; J gene: TRBJ2-1; CDR3 length: 13; clone size: NA; V gene: TRBV5-4
CDR3 protein: CASSFRTSGGDEQYF; CDR3 DNA: TGTGCCAGCAGCTTTAGGACTAGCGGGGGAGACGAGCAGTACTTC; D gene: TRBD2; J gene: TRBJ2-7; CDR3 length: 15; clone size: NA; V gene: TRBV5-6
CDR3 protein: CASSSLGQGARLAGVSEQYF; CDR3 DNA: TGTGCCAGCTCATCCCTCGGACAGGGGGCGCGTCTAGCGGGAGTATCCGAGCAGTACTTC; D gene: NA; J gene: TRBJ2-7; CDR3 length: 20; clone size: NA; V gene: TRBV18
CDR3 protein: CASSVSGLAGGTDTQYF; CDR3 DNA: TGTGCCAGCAGCGTGTCCGGGCTAGCGGGGGGCACAGATACGCAGTATTTT; D gene: TRBD2; J gene: TRBJ2-3; CDR3 length: 17; clone size: NA; V gene: TRBV9
CDR3 protein: CASRLAQGRNTEAFF; CDR3 DNA: TGTGCCAGCAGGTTAGCACAGGGACGAAACACTGAAGCTTTCTTT; D gene: NA; J gene: TRBJ1-1; CDR3 length: 15; clone size: NA; V gene: TRBV28
CDR3 protein: CASPDRVSTEAFF; CDR3 DNA: TGTGCCAGCCCGGACAGGGTTTCGACTGAAGCTTTCTTT; D gene: TRBD1; J gene: TRBJ1-1; CDR3 length: 13; clone size: NA; V gene: TRBV12-3/TRBV12-4
CDR3 protein: CASSLGSGGLQETQYF; CDR3 DNA: TGTGCCAGCAGCTTAGGTAGCGGGGGACTACAAGAGACCCAGTACTTC; D gene: TRBD2; J gene: TRBJ2-5; CDR3 length: 16; clone size: NA; V gene: TRBV7-2
CDR3 protein: CASSPPGTTTGELFF; CDR3 DNA: TGTGCCAGCTCACCCCCCGGGACAACCACCGGGGAGCTGTTTTTT; D gene: NA; J gene: TRBJ2-2; CDR3 length: 15; clone size: NA; V gene: TRBV18
CDR3 protein: CASSQFAGGGYTF; CDR3 DNA: TGTGCCAGCAGCCAATTTGCAGGAGGGGGCTACACCTTC; D gene: NA; J gene: TRBJ1-2; CDR3 length: 13; clone size: NA; V gene: TRBV16
CDR3 protein: CASSRGGKYFNYGYTF; CDR3 DNA: TGTGCCAGCAGCCGAGGAGGGAAATACTTTAACTATGGCTACACCTTC; D gene: NA; J gene: TRBJ1-2; CDR3 length: 16; clone size: NA; V gene: TRBV3-1/TRBV3-2
CDR3 protein: CASTGGRNEKLFF; CDR3 DNA: TGTGCCAGCACGGGGGGCCGTAATGAAAAACTGTTTTTT; D gene: NA; J gene: TRBJ1-4; CDR3 length: 13; clone size: NA; V gene: TRBV6-5
CDR3 protein: CASSPTKWTSGVFSTDTQYF; CDR3 DNA: TGTGCCAGCAGCCCCACTAAATGGACTAGCGGGGTATTTAGCACAGATACGCAGTATTTT; D gene: TRBD2; J gene: TRBJ2-3; CDR3 length: 20; clone size: NA; V gene: TRBV4-2